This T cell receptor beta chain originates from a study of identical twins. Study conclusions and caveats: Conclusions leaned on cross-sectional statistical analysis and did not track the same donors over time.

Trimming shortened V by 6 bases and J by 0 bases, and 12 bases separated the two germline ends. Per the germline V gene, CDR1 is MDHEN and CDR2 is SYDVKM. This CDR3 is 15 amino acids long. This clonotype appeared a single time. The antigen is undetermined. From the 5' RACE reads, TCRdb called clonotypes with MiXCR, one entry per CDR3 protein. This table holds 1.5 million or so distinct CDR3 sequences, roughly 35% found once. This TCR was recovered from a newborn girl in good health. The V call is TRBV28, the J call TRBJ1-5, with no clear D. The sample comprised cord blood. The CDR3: CASSRTTYSNQPQHF. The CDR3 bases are TGTGCCAGCAGCCGCACCACTTATAGCAATCAGCCCCAGCATTTT.